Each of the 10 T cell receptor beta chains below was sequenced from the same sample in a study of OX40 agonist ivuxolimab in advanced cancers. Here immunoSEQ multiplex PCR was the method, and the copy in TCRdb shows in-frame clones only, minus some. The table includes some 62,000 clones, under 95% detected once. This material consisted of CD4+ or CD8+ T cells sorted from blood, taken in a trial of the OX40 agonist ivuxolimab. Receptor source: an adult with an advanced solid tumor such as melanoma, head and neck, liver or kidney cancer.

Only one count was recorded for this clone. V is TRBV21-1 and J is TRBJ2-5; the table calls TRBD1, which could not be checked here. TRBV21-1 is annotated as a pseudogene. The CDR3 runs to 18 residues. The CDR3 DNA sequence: TGTGCCAGCAGCAAAGTCCGATGGACAGGGGACCCTTCGGAGACCCAGTACTTC. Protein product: CASSKVRWTGDPSETQYF.

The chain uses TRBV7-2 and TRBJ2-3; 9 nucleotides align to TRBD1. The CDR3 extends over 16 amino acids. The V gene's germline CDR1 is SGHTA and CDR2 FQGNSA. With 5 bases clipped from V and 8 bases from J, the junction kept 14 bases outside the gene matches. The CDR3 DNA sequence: TGTGCCAGCAGCACCCGATCGGACAGGGGACTCGGTACGCAGTATTTT. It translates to CASSTRSDRGLGTQYF.

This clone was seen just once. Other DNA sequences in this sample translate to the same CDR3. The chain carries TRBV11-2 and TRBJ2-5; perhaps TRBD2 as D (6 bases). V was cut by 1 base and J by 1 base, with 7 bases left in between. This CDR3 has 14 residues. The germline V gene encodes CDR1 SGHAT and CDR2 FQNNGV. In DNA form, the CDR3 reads TGTGCCAGCAGCTTAGGAGCGGGCCAAGAGACCCAGTACTTC. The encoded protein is CASSLGAGQETQYF.

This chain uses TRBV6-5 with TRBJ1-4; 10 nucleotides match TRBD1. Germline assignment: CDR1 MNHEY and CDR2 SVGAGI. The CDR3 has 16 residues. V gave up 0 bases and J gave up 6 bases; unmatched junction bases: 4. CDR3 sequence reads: CASSYSGTGEDEKLFF. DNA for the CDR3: TGTGCCAGCAGTTACTCAGGGACAGGGGAAGATGAAAAACTGTTTTTT.

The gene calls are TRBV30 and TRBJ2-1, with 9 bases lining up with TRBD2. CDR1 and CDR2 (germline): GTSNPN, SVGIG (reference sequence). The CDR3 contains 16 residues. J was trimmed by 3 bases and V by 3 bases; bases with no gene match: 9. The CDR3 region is CAWRLAGEFGYNEQFF. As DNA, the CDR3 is TGTGCCTGGAGATTAGCGGGAGAGTTCGGCTACAATGAGCAGTTCTTC.

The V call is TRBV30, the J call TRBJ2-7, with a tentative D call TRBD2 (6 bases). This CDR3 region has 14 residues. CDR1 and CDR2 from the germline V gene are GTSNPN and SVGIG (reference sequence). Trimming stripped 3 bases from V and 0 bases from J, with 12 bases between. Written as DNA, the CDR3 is TGTGCCTGGAGGCGGGACCCGAACTCCTACGAGCAGTACTTC. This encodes CAWRRDPNSYEQYF.

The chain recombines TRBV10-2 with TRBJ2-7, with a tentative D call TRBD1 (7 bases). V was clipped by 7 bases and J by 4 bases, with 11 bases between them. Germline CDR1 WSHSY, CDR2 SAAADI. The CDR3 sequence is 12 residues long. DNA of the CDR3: TGCGCCAGCAATTCAGGGGGGTACGAGCAGTACTTC. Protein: CASNSGGYEQYF.

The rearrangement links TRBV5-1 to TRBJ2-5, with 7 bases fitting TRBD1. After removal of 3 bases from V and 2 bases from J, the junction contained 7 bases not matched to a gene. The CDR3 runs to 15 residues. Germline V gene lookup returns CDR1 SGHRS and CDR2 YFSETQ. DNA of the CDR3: TGCGCCAGCAGCTCACAGGGGCTGGGACAAGAGACCCAGTACTTC. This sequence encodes CASSSQGLGQETQYF. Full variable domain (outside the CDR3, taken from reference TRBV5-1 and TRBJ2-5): KAGVTQTPRYLIKTRGQQVTLSCSPISGHRSVSWYQQTPGQGLQFLFEYFSETQRNKGNFPGRFSGRQFSNSRSEMNVSTLELGDSALYLCASSSQGLGQETQYFGPGTRLLVL.

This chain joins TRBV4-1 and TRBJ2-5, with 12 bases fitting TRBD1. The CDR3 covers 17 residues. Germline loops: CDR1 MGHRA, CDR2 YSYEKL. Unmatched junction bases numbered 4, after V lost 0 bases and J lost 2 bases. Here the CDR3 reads CASSQEGTGGQQETQYF. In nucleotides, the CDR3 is TGCGCCAGCAGCCAAGAAGGGACAGGGGGCCAACAAGAGACCCAGTACTTC.

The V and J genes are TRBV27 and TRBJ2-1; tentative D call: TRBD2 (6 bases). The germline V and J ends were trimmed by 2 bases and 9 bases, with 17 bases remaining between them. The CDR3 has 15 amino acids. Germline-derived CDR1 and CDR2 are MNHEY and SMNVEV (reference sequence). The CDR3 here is CASSLEPGRGFEQFF. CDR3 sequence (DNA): TGTGCCAGCAGTTTAGAGCCAGGGCGGGGATTTGAGCAGTTCTTC.